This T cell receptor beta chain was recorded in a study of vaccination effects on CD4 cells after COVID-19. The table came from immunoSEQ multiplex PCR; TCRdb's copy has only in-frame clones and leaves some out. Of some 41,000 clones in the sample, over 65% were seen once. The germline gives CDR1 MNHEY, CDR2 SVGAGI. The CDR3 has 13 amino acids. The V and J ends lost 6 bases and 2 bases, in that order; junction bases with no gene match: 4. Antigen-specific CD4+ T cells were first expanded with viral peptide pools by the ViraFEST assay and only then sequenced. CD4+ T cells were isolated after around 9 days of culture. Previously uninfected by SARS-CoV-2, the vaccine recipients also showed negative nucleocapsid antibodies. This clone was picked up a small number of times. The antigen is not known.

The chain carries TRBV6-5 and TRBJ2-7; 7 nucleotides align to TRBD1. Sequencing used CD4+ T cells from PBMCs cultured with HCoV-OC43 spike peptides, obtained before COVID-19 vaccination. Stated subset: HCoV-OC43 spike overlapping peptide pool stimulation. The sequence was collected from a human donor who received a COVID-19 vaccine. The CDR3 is CASRPTGAYEQYF. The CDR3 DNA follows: TGTGCCAGCAGGCCCACAGGGGCCTACGAGCAGTACTTC.